The rows below give T cell receptor beta chains drawn from one sample of a study of blood T cell repertoires in COVID-19. Profiled with immunoSEQ multiplex PCR; TCRdb holds only in-frame clones, not every one. This sample has about 98,000 clones, with around 73% found just once. The sample consisted of peripheral blood. The receptors were gathered from a man aged 55 to 70 with active or convalescent COVID-19. Both conserved end residues are part of each CDR3. A D gene is named only where the DNA matches it firmly. The size field is filled for only some rows; it gives once, few, many or a size class.

CDR3 DNA,CDR3 protein,clone size,CDR3 length,J gene,D gene,V gene
TGTGCCAGTAGTGCGGCCGGGGTTAGGGAGCCCCAGCATTTT,CASSAAGVREPQHF,-,14,TRBJ1-5,-,TRBV19
TGTGCCTGGATTAACACGGCTAGCGGGGGTAACACCGGGGAGCTGTTTTTT,CAWINTASGGNTGELFF,-,17,TRBJ2-2,TRBD2,TRBV30
TGTGCCAGCAGCAACGGGTACACTGAAGCTTTCTTT,CASSNGYTEAFF,-,12,TRBJ1-1,-,TRBV21-1
TGCGCCAGCAGCGCGGGACTCCCCACAGATACGCAGTATTTT,CASSAGLPTDTQYF,once,14,TRBJ2-3,-,TRBV5-1
TGTGCCACCAGCAGACGGGTGGGAACTAATGAAAAACTGTTTTTT,CATSRRVGTNEKLFF,-,15,TRBJ1-4,-,TRBV15
TGTGCCATCAGTGAGTCGGGAGGGGGGAAGACCCAGTACTTC,CAISESGGGKTQYF,-,14,TRBJ2-5,-,TRBV10-3
TGCGCCAGCAGCTTGAAGGGGGCCGGAGAGACCCAGTACTTC,CASSLKGAGETQYF,-,14,TRBJ2-5,TRBD1,TRBV5-1
TGTGCCAGTAGTCACCGGGAGAACAATGAAAAACTGTTTTTT,CASSHRENNEKLFF,-,14,TRBJ1-4,-,TRBV19
TGTGCCAGCAGCGTGGGACAAAACTATGGCTACACCTTC,CASSVGQNYGYTF,-,13,TRBJ1-2,-,TRBV7-9
TGTGCCAGCAGCTTAAGTGGACTAGAGACAGATACGCAGTATTTT,CASSLSGLETDTQYF,-,15,TRBJ2-3,TRBD2,TRBV7-6
TGTGCCAGCACTAGGACAGTCCTGAACACTGAAGCTTTCTTT,CASTRTVLNTEAFF,-,14,TRBJ1-1,-,TRBV2
TGTGCCAGCGTACGACGGCAGGGCACCCTGGATACGCAGTATTTT,CASVRRQGTLDTQYF,-,15,TRBJ2-3,-,TRBV18
TGTGCCAGCAGTTCTCAAGGGACAGGGAACTATGGCTACACCTTC,CASSSQGTGNYGYTF,-,15,TRBJ1-2,TRBD1,TRBV27
TGTGCCAGCTCACCGTTACAGGGGGGAGGGAACACTGAAGCTTTCTTT,CASSPLQGGGNTEAFF,few,16,TRBJ1-1,TRBD1,TRBV18
TGTGCCAGCAGCGTAGAGCTCACGGGGGCTGGGGCCAACGTCCTGACTTTC,CASSVELTGAGANVLTF,once,17,TRBJ2-6,-,TRBV9
TGTGCCAGCAGTTTAAGACAGGGGGCAGATCAGCCCCAGCATTTT,CASSLRQGADQPQHF,-,15,TRBJ1-5,TRBD1,TRBV27
TGTGCCAGCTCACCACCGGGGAGGGCCGGGAACAATGAGCAGTTCTTC,CASSPPGRAGNNEQFF,-,16,TRBJ2-1,TRBD2,TRBV18
TGTGCCAGCAGCTGGGACACAGGGAACAATGAGCAGTTCTTC,CASSWDTGNNEQFF,-,14,TRBJ2-1,-,TRBV12-1
TGTGCCAGCTCACCGGGACAGACCATGGAAGGCTACACCTTC,CASSPGQTMEGYTF,-,14,TRBJ1-2,TRBD1,TRBV18
TGCGCCAGCAGGGACGGGGCTAGCGGGATGATTGAGCAGTTCTTC,CASRDGASGMIEQFF,-,15,TRBJ2-1,TRBD2,TRBV4-1
TGTGCCAGCAGTGAGCCGGGACAGGGTGGTTACGAGCAGTACTTC,CASSEPGQGGYEQYF,-,15,TRBJ2-7,TRBD1,TRBV6-1
TGTGCCAGCAGCTCCTGGGGACAGGGAAATGAGCAGTTCTTC,CASSSWGQGNEQFF,-,14,TRBJ2-1,TRBD1,TRBV7-2
TGTGCCAGTAGACCACAGGGGTTTAGAGGCTCGGGGGAGCTGTTTTTT,CASRPQGFRGSGELFF,few,16,TRBJ2-2,TRBD1,TRBV19
TGTGCCAGCATCGCGACTAGCGGGAGAGATGAGCAGTTCTTC,CASIATSGRDEQFF,few,14,TRBJ2-1,TRBD2,TRBV25-1
TGTGCCAGTAAGGGGGCGGGCTCCTACGAGCAGTACTTC,CASKGAGSYEQYF,-,13,TRBJ2-7,TRBD1,TRBV28
TGTGCCAGCAGTTTAGGGACTAGCGTCTACAATGAGCAGTTCTTC,CASSLGTSVYNEQFF,-,15,TRBJ2-1,TRBD2,TRBV27
TGTGCCAGCTCACCATTGGCGAGGGCGATGGCCACCTACGAGCAGTACTTC,CASSPLARAMATYEQYF,-,17,TRBJ2-7,-,TRBV18
TGTGCCAGCAGGGAGGGACAGAACTATGGCTACACCTTC,CASREGQNYGYTF,-,13,TRBJ1-2,TRBD1,TRBV28
TGTGCCAGCAGCGCGGAAGGACTAGCGGGAGGAACCGGGGAGCTGTTTTTT,CASSAEGLAGGTGELFF,-,17,TRBJ2-2,TRBD2,TRBV5-4
TGTGCCAGCAGCTTAGTACTAGCGGGCAACAATGAGCAGTTCTTC,CASSLVLAGNNEQFF,-,15,TRBJ2-1,TRBD2,TRBV7-9
TGTGCCATCAGCGCGGGACTAGCGGGAGAAAATGAGCAGTTCTTC,CAISAGLAGENEQFF,-,15,TRBJ2-1,TRBD2,TRBV10-3
TGTGCCAGCAGCCAATCGGTCTCTGGGGCCAACGTCCTGACTTTC,CASSQSVSGANVLTF,once,15,TRBJ2-6,-,TRBV14
TGCGCCAGCAGCCAGGGTGGGGGGGATGAAAAACTGTTTTTT,CASSQGGGDEKLFF,-,14,TRBJ1-4,-,TRBV5-1
TGTGCCAGCAGTTTCCTCGGACAGGGGGCAGACGAGCAGTACTTC,CASSFLGQGADEQYF,-,15,TRBJ2-7,TRBD1,TRBV28
TGTGCCAGCAGCTTACAGGGCCCAGCTAATGAAAAACTGTTTTTT,CASSLQGPANEKLFF,once,15,TRBJ1-4,-,TRBV2
TGTGCCAGCAGCTTAGTGCGCACGAACACCGGGGAGCTGTTTTTT,CASSLVRTNTGELFF,few,15,TRBJ2-2,-,TRBV7-2
TGTGCCACCAGCGGGCAGGGCCCTTACAATGAGCAGTTCTTC,CATSGQGPYNEQFF,-,14,TRBJ2-1,-,TRBV15
TGTGCCAGCAGCCAGAACAGGGATAATTCACCCCTCCACTTT,CASSQNRDNSPLHF,-,14,TRBJ1-6,-,TRBV14
TGTGCCAGCAGCAGGGTCGCAGATACGCAGTATTTT,CASSRVADTQYF,-,12,TRBJ2-3,-,TRBV2
TGTGCCAGCAGCCCCGTGACAGGTGGAGGTTCACCCCTCCACTTT,CASSPVTGGGSPLHF,-,15,TRBJ1-6,-,TRBV7-9
TGCGCCAGCAGCTTGAGGCTAGCGGGAGATCAAGAGACCCAGTACTTC,CASSLRLAGDQETQYF,-,16,TRBJ2-5,TRBD2,TRBV5-1
TGTGCCATCAGTGATCCTAGCGGGAACAATGAGCAGTTCTTC,CAISDPSGNNEQFF,-,14,TRBJ2-1,TRBD2,TRBV10-3
TGTGCCAGCAGCGCTCTTTCCCGTATTCAGGGAGGGGAGCTGTTTTTT,CASSALSRIQGGELFF,-,16,TRBJ2-2,-,TRBV9
TGTGCCAGCAGCTTTTCGGTCGGGACTAGCGGCACAGATACGCAGTATTTT,CASSFSVGTSGTDTQYF,-,17,TRBJ2-3,TRBD2,TRBV5-5
TGTGCCAGCAGAACTAGTGGTACCGGGGAGCTGTTTTTT,CASRTSGTGELFF,-,13,TRBJ2-2,-,TRBV12-3/TRBV12-4
TGTGCCAGTAGTACGGACAGCACGCTGAACACTGAAGCTTTCTTT,CASSTDSTLNTEAFF,-,15,TRBJ1-1,-,TRBV19
TGTGCCAGCAGTGGGGGACTAGCGGGAGTTCGCGAGCAGTACTTC,CASSGGLAGVREQYF,few,15,TRBJ2-7,TRBD2,TRBV27
TGTGCCAGCAGCGTCACTAGCGGGAGTAACACCGGGGAGCTGTTTTTT,CASSVTSGSNTGELFF,once,16,TRBJ2-2,TRBD2,TRBV7-2